These 13 T cell receptor beta chains originate from one sample sequenced in a study of T cell responses to AZD1222 COVID-19 vaccine. The method was immunoSEQ multiplex PCR; TCRdb's version includes in-frame clones alone and lacks a portion of them. The table includes about 97,000 clones, more than 70% detected once. This specimen was peripheral blood, taken on day 0 of AZD1222 vaccination. The origin of the receptors is an adult in good health.

This clone was found once. This rearrangement joins TRBV6-1 to TRBJ2-7; the D is unclear. The CDR3 is 17 residues long. Germline lookup yields CDR1 MNHNS and CDR2 SASEGT. V was clipped by 1 base and J by 0 bases, with 16 bases between them. CDR3 amino acids: CASSEDFLVFNSYEQYF. The CDR3, as DNA: TGTGCCAGCAGTGAAGATTTCCTAGTGTTCAACTCCTACGAGCAGTACTTC.

The V call is TRBV11-2, the J call TRBJ2-2; perhaps D is TRBD1 or TRBD2 (5 bases each). With 4 bases removed from V and 0 bases from J, the gap between germline ends came to 15 bases. CDR1 SGHAT and CDR2 FQNNGV come from the germline V gene. The CDR3 runs to 17 residues. The CDR3 DNA sequence: TGTGCCAGCAGCTCCTCGTTGAGGGGCTCGAACACCGGGGAGCTGTTTTTT. It encodes CASSSSLRGSNTGELFF. Combining the CDR3 with reference TRBV11-2 and TRBJ2-2 gives the whole variable domain EAGVAQSPRYKIIEKRQSVAFWCNPISGHATLYWYQQILGQGPKLLIQFQNNGVVDDSQLPKDRFSAERLKGVDSTLKIQPAKLEDSAVYLCASSSSLRGSNTGELFFGEGSRLTVL.

The rearrangement uses TRBV12-3 or TRBV12-4 and TRBJ1-5; D is ambiguous. The CDR3 covers 13 residues. The ends were cut back, 7 bases at V and 6 bases at J, with 13 bases in the middle. In nucleotides, the CDR3 is TGTGCCAGCACCCTAATGAGCGGTCAGCCCCAGCATTTT. Translating it yields CASTLMSGQPQHF.

V and J are TRBV6-5 and TRBJ1-5, with no clear D. CDR3 size: 13 residues. V lost 5 bases to trimming and J lost 4 bases, with 9 bases between them. CDR1 and CDR2 from the germline V gene are MNHEY and SVGAGI. The CDR3 DNA is TGTGCCAGCAGTCCCCAGGTTAATCAGCCCCAGCATTTT. This gives the protein CASSPQVNQPQHF.

As DNA, the CDR3 is TGTGCCAGCAGCCCGGACGGGGGCAGTCAGCCCCAGCATTTT. It specifies CASSPDGGSQPQHF. The V call is TRBV3-1 (or the pseudogene TRBV3-2), the J call TRBJ1-5; TRBD1 might be the D (6 bases). The V gene lost 4 bases and the J gene lost 6 bases, with 13 bases spanning the gap. Germline V gives CDR1 LGHDT, CDR2 YNNKEL (reference sequence). This CDR3 comprises 14 residues.

On this clone: One end of the junction fails to match germline, which may point to a read error. In DNA form, the CDR3 reads TGTGCTAGCAGCTCGGCCGGGACAGGGACTTTAGAGACCCAGTACTTC. Translating gives CASSSAGTGTLETQYF. The rearrangement uses TRBV7-7 and TRBJ2-5; 9 positions agree with TRBD1. The germline gives CDR1 SSHAT, CDR2 FNYEAQ (reference sequence). The length of the CDR3 is 16 residues.

The chain uses TRBV2 and TRBJ1-4; perhaps TRBD1 as D (6 bases). The V gene's germline CDR1 is SNHLY and CDR2 FYNNEI. V lost 7 bases to trimming and J lost 8 bases, with 14 bases between them. The CDR3 is made up of 13 amino acids. CDR3 in DNA: TGTGCCAGCACCGCGAGCAGGGGCGAAAAACTGTTTTTT. Translated, it gives CASTASRGEKLFF.

This chain links TRBV6-1 with TRBJ2-7; no clear D. Trimming took off 2 bases at V and 2 bases at J, with 10 bases between the two ends. Germline CDR1 and CDR2: MNHNS and SASEGT. This CDR3 comprises 14 residues. CDR3 DNA: TGTGCCAGCAGTGAATCCGCAGGCCCCTACGAGCAGTACTTC. This encodes CASSESAGPYEQYF.

This chain links TRBV27 with TRBJ1-4, with 8 bases matching TRBD1. The CDR3 consists of 14 residues. Germline lookup yields CDR1 MNHEY and CDR2 SMNVEV (reference sequence). The trim removed 6 bases at V and 8 bases at J, leaving 8 bases unmatched. The CDR3 DNA sequence: TGTGCCAGCAGGAAACAGGGGGATCAGGAAAAACTGTTTTTT. Translation: CASRKQGDQEKLFF. The whole variable domain, filled in from reference TRBV27 and TRBJ1-4, reads EAQVTQNPRYLITVTGKKLTVTCSQNMNHEYMSWYRQDPGLGLRQIYYSMNVEVTDKGDVPEGYKVSRKEKRNFPLILESPSPNQTSLYFCASRKQGDQEKLFFGSGTQLSVL.

The V call is TRBV5-1, the J call TRBJ1-5, with TRBD1 matching 7 bases. In germline, CDR1 is SGHRS, CDR2 YFSETQ. The CDR3 is made up of 14 amino acids. After removal of 0 bases from V and 7 bases from J, the junction contained 4 bases not matched to a gene. CDR3: CASSLEGAEQPQHF. For the CDR3, the DNA is TGCGCCAGCAGCTTGGAGGGGGCGGAACAGCCCCAGCATTTT.

The rearrangement links TRBV25-1 to TRBJ1-5, with TRBD1 matching 7 bases. The J segment lost 7 bases and the V segment lost 6 bases, leaving 12 bases of the junction unmatched. From germline, CDR1 is MGHDK and CDR2 SYGVNS. The CDR3 totals 15 residues. The CDR3 DNA reads as TGTGCCAGCAGAGGGGTGGGCACAGGGGAACAGCCCCAGCATTTT. Its translation: CASRGVGTGEQPQHF.

The V and J genes are TRBV11-1 and TRBJ1-1, with 11 bases fitting TRBD1. The CDR3 runs 15 residues. Looked up from germline, CDR1 is SGHAT and CDR2 is FQDESV (reference sequence). Losses at the gene ends were 5 bases for V and 4 bases for J; bases not matched to a gene: 6. The CDR3 is CASSPRDRGFTEAFF. Written as DNA, the CDR3 is TGTGCCAGCAGCCCCCGGGACAGGGGGTTCACTGAAGCTTTCTTT. Variable domain in full (rest from reference TRBV11-1 and TRBJ1-1): EAEVAQSPRYKITEKSQAVAFWCDPISGHATLYWYRQILGQGPELLVQFQDESVVDDSQLPKDRFSAERLKGVDSTLKIQPAELGDSAMYLCASSPRDRGFTEAFFGQGTRLTVV.

V usage is TRBV11-3 and J usage is TRBJ2-3, with TRBD2 as a possible D gene (6 bases). Trimming stripped 10 bases from V and 0 bases from J, with 14 bases between. The CDR3 spans 14 residues. Germline values: CDR1 SGHNT, CDR2 YENEEA. The CDR3 loop reads CATAMGTSTDTQYF. The CDR3, as DNA: TGTGCCACCGCGATGGGGACTAGCACAGATACGCAGTATTTT. Filled out from reference TRBV11-3 and TRBJ2-3, the complete variable domain reads EAGVVQSPRYKIIEKKQPVAFWCNPISGHNTLYWYLQNLGQGPELLIRYENEEAVDDSQLPKDRFSAERLKGVDSTLKIQPAELGDSAVYLCATAMGTSTDTQYFGPGTRLTVL.